This T cell receptor beta chain was observed in a study of blood T cells in healthy people across ages (dated by TCRdb to the mid-2010s). Turning to the overall study: In model experiments, roughly one uniquely barcoded TCR beta cDNA molecule per two T cells was captured by template switching. To avoid experimental bias, donors of different ages were randomly spread across the sequencing lanes. Using deep sequencing normalized with unique cDNA molecular identifiers, the study measured how TCR beta repertoire diversity changes with age. The study analyzed two additional independent replicas of 1 million unique cDNA reads from the same blood draw for two donors, one aged 18 to 30 and one aged 80 or older. Donors were grouped into four age groups: young (average roughly 16 years), middle-aged (39), aged (approximately 67) and long-lived (approximately 81).

Broad study findings and their caveats: Bulk unsorted PBMC profiling prevented conclusive comparison of naive and antigen-experienced compartments. Donor CMV infection status was unknown, potentially confounding age-related changes in expanded clonotypes. The long-lived group showed more naive CD4+ T cells, fewer expanded clones and increased TCR diversity than the aged group, suggesting age selection. Estimates of total diversity based on one million sequenced T cells were considered lower bounds and underestimates. As age increased, observed TCR beta diversity per million T cells dropped in a roughly linear way, and a significant reduction was already evident by age roughly 36. There was a strong correlation between observed TCR beta diversity and the percentage of naive T cells measured by flow cytometry.

As regards this clonotype: Its antigen is currently not known. No base quality values were provided; no much bigger clone lies one nucleotide off.

Systemically healthy Caucasian individuals from Russia, 39 in total and aged roughly 6 to 100 years, were included as donors. Each donor gave ten milliliters of peripheral blood, collected into EDTA-treated Vacutainer tubes. PBMCs were isolated by Ficoll-Paque density-gradient centrifugation, with at least 7 million obtained per sample. Total RNA, at least 6 micrograms per sample, was extracted from PBMCs with Trizol reagent. Naive CD45RAhigh/CD27high T cell percentages were measured by flow cytometry on a PBMC aliquot from every donor. The junction carries 15 bases between V and J, which are trimmed by 4 bases and 3 bases respectively. The CDR3 runs 15 amino acids, cysteine and phenylalanine included. Of all the DNA, just the CDR3 is kept, 45 bases in frame from base 1. The germline V gene encodes CDR1 LGHDT and CDR2 YNNKEL (reference sequence). The receptor library was made with 5' RACE. The run used an Illumina HiSeq 2500. A second PCR of about 7 to 12 cycles was run with a J-beta primer mix and a sample-barcoded 5' primer. A unique molecular identifier was introduced onto each TCR beta cDNA molecule by a template-switch 5' adaptor carrying 12 random nucleotides. Each sample yielded at least 2.5 million CDR3-containing paired-end reads. The Mint cDNA synthesis kit, primed by a TRBC-specific oligonucleotide, was used to synthesize first-strand cDNA from all RNA. Following uracil-DNA glycosylase treatment, all cDNA underwent a first 18-cycle PCR with the universal primers M1SS and BC2_uni_R. As for the original processing: For normalization, 1 million high-quality reads were randomly selected from each sample, with every read carrying a distinct molecular identifier. Reads sharing molecular identifiers were discarded rather than binned into consensus sequences. CDR3 identification, clonotype clustering and error correction used MiTCR with a Q25 quality threshold and the strictest error-elimination algorithm. Lower-bound total TCR beta diversity was estimated with a nonparametric unseen species model using Euler transformation. TCRdb cleaned the public reads at Q25 with fastp, built clones with MiXCR and kept in-frame beta chains. Each entry merges the rows of one CDR3 protein and shows their most common DNA and genes. TCRdb's processing, not the authors', yielded these V and J calls. The sample data list 710,000 or so distinct CDR3 sequences, and 22% of these were observed just once. Roughly 22% of the sample is taken by the ten largest.

The source of this sequence is a man aged 70 or older in good health. Sequenced: blood. The chain is made from TRBV3-1 and TRBJ1-1; possibly the D gene is TRBD1, per 5 matching bases. The CDR3: CASSLKSGRDTEAFF. The DNA reads as follows: TGTGCCAGCAGCCTAAAATCAGGGAGGGACACTGAAGCTTTCTTT.